This TCR beta chain stems from a study of cytomegalovirus exposure and HLA in healthy donors. The CDR3 loop spans 16 amino acids. V shed 4 bases and J shed 1 base, with 14 bases lying between them. Germline CDR1 is SGHRS and CDR2 is YFSETQ. With regard to this clone: The antigen remains unidentified.

Overall study findings and caveats: In an earlier analysis, in approximately 570 donors, most V segments appeared productive either ~90% or ~30% of the time.

A multiplex PCR was run with 60 Vbeta primers and 13 Jbeta primers. Using immunoSEQ multiplex PCR, the repertoire was profiled, and TCRdb retains in-frame clones only, with some absent. Here the sample spans 90,000 or so clones, 65% to 90% being singletons. V is TRBV5-1 and J is TRBJ2-2, with D maybe TRBD2 (5 bases). Sequenced: PBMCs. The source of this sequence is a man aged 30 to 45 in good health and CMV-seropositive. CDR3 nucleotide sequence: TGCGCCAGCAGCCCCGAGGCGGGTTTGAACACCGGGGAGCTGTTTTTT. This translates into CASSPEAGLNTGELFF.